The clone carrying this T cell receptor beta chain occurred a few times. Antigen unknown. This entry is derived from a study of blood T cells in healthy people across ages. Study results and limitations: Investigators treated diversity estimates from one million T cells as underestimates. For the donors, CMV status was unknown and possibly confounded expanded clonotype changes. Donors of long life had a larger count of naive CD4+ cells and greater diversity than aged donors.

Germline CDR1 and CDR2: DFQATT and SNEGSKA (reference sequence). The CDR3 sequence is 15 residues long. With V trimmed by 5 bases and J by 6 bases, 10 bases remained unmatched. Ten milliliters of peripheral blood were drawn from each donor. A second PCR of 7 to 11 cycles used a sample-barcoded 5' primer and a J-beta primer mix. TCRdb reprocessed the 5' RACE reads via MiXCR and lists one record per CDR3 protein. The table includes approximately 1,700,000 distinct CDR3 sequences, around 42% detected once. The sequenced material came from blood. The chain uses TRBV20-1 and TRBJ1-5; TRBD1 aligns across 10 bases. This receptor was obtained from a human donor in good health. The CDR3 is CSASPRDRGGQPQHF. CDR3 nucleotide sequence: TGCAGTGCTTCCCCGAGGGACAGGGGTGGTCAGCCCCAGCATTTT.